This TCR beta chain was profiled in a study of early T cells in non-severe SARS-CoV-2 infection. Individual cDNA molecules were tagged with unique molecular identifiers, the study reported. TCRdb redid the calling of the 5' RACE reads with MiXCR, one entry per CDR3 protein. Among approximately 110,000 distinct CDR3 sequences listed, 15% were seen once. This clonotype has a handful of counts. Germline V CDR1 and CDR2: SQVTM, ANQGSEA. The CDR3 has 13 amino acids. V was pared by 6 bases and J by 1 base, with 11 bases between. This sequence was found in an adult who was a healthcare worker with PCR-confirmed SARS-CoV-2 infection or an uninfected control (not recorded which). The chain is built from TRBV29-1 and TRBJ2-3; possibly TRBD2 for D (6 bases). Specimen: whole blood. CDR3 region: CSVGGWGTDTQYF. Here the CDR3 DNA reads TGCAGCGTGGGAGGTTGGGGCACAGATACGCAGTATTTT.